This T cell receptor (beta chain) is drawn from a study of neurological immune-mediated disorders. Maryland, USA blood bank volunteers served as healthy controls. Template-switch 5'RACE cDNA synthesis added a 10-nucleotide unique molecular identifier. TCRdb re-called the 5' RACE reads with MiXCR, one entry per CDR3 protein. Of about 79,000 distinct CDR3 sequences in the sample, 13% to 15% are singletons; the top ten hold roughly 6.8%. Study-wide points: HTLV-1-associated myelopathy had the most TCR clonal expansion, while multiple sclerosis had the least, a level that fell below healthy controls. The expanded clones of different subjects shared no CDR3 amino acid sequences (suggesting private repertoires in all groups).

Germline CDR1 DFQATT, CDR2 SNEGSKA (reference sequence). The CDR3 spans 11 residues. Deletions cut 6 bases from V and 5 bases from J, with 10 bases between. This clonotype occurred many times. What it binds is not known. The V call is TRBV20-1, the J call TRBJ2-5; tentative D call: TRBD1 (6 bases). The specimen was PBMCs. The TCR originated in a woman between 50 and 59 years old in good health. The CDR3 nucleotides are TGCAGTGCCAACAGGGAGGAGACCCAGTACTTC. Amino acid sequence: CSANREETQYF.